This T cell receptor (beta chain) comes out of a study of response to subunit inactivated influenza vaccine. The study's findings and limits: Authors suggested each seasonal flu vaccination may recruit only limited numbers of new T cells.

The length of the CDR3 is 16 residues. Germline lookup yields CDR1 SEHNR and CDR2 FQNEAQ (reference sequence). J was trimmed by 4 bases and V by 5 bases; bases with no gene match: 9. A word on this clonotype: Its cognate antigen is unknown.

TCRdb itself ran the RT-PCR reads through MiXCR, one entry per CDR3 protein. Among over 650,000 distinct CDR3 sequences listed, around a sixth were seen once. The rearrangement joins TRBV7-9 to TRBJ2-2; 8 bases fit TRBD1. Material: PBMCs from blood, obtained 5 days after vaccination. This clonotype was obtained from a man aged 45-65 years who received an inactivated influenza vaccine. CDR3 DNA: TGTGCCAGCAGCCCATCCGGGACAGGCCTCACCGGGGAGCTGTTTTTT. Its protein is CASSPSGTGLTGELFF.